These 32 T cell receptor beta chains came from one sample sequenced in a study of blood T cell repertoires in COVID-19. Libraries were prepared by immunoSEQ multiplex PCR; TCRdb keeps only in-frame clonotypes and omits some of them. This table holds 270,000 or so clones, around 89% found once. The sequenced material came from peripheral blood. These receptors originate from a middle-aged man with acute or convalescent COVID-19.

This rearrangement joins TRBV15 to TRBJ1-3; D is possibly TRBD1 (5 bases). CDR3 length equals 15 residues. Germline values: CDR1 LNHNV, CDR2 YYDKDF (reference sequence). V was cut by 1 base and J by 4 bases, with 11 bases left in between. The CDR3 DNA reads as TGTGCCACCAGCAGAGGGTCAGGGTACGGAAACACCATATATTTT. This codes for CATSRGSGYGNTIYF.

The chain joins TRBV9 to TRBJ2-3, with 10 nucleotides matching TRBD1. J gave up 5 bases and V 4 bases, and 4 bases lay outside the gene matches. CDR3 size: 14 residues. The germline V gene encodes CDR1 SGDLS and CDR2 YYNGEE. The CDR3 reads CASSRDRGGDTQYF. The CDR3 region has the DNA TGTGCCAGCAGCCGGGACAGGGGAGGAGATACGCAGTATTTT.

The chain employs TRBV7-6 and TRBJ2-5; D is perhaps TRBD1 (6 bases). V lost 2 bases to trimming and J lost 1 base, with 8 bases between them. CDR3 length equals 14 residues. Looked up from germline, CDR1 is SGHVS and CDR2 is FNYEAQ. This CDR3 is CASSLWGPQETQYF. The CDR3 region has the DNA TGTGCCAGCAGCTTATGGGGGCCCCAAGAGACCCAGTACTTC.

This chain links TRBV19 with TRBJ2-5, with TRBD1 identical over 8 bases. Trimming at V came to 5 bases and at J to 3 bases, leaving 8 bases not matched to a gene. Germline assignment: CDR1 LNHDA and CDR2 SQIVND (reference sequence). This CDR3 is built from 15 residues. As DNA, the CDR3 is TGTGCCAGTAGTGTTGGACAGGGTTTGGAAGAGACCCAGTACTTC. Amino acids: CASSVGQGLEETQYF.

The sample holds one count of this clone. The CDR3 loop reads CASSDFGTGGWNTEAFF. CDR3 nucleotides: TGTGCCAGCAGTGATTTCGGGACAGGGGGCTGGAACACTGAAGCTTTCTTT. This chain links TRBV6-1 with TRBJ1-1; 12 bases are a match to TRBD1. V lost 3 bases to trimming and J lost 1 base; unmatched junction nucleotides: 6. Germline CDR1 reads MNHNS; CDR2 reads SASEGT. CDR3 length: 17 amino acids.

The genes are TRBV11-2 and TRBJ2-7; no reliable D call. In germline, CDR1 is SGHAT, CDR2 FQNNGV. Trimming shortened V by 1 base and J by 3 bases, and 10 bases separated the two germline ends. The CDR3 has 14 residues. CDR3 protein: CASSLGSPIYEQYF. The DNA of the CDR3 is TGTGCCAGCAGCTTAGGGAGCCCTATCTACGAGCAGTACTTC.

The chain links TRBV6-5 to TRBJ1-2, with TRBD1 matching 8 bases. V lost 2 bases, J lost 6 bases, and 8 bases stayed unmatched. Per the germline V gene, CDR1 is MNHEY and CDR2 is SVGAGI. This CDR3 is built from 15 residues. For the CDR3, the DNA is TGTGCCAGCAGTTACGGTGGCAGGGGGCGAGATGGCTACACCTTC. Translating it yields CASSYGGRGRDGYTF.

V is TRBV27 and J is TRBJ2-7, with 13 bases aligning to TRBD2. The V segment lost 6 bases and the J segment 9 bases; nucleotides outside the gene matches: 5. This CDR3 has 13 residues. Germline CDR1 reads MNHEY; CDR2 reads SMNVEV (reference sequence). The CDR3 coding sequence is TGTGCCAGCAGGGGACTAGCGGGGAACGGGCAGTACTTC. It codes for CASRGLAGNGQYF.

In this sample, this clone turned up once. CDR3 loop: CASSFYPGDSPLHF. The CDR3 coding sequence is TGTGCCAGCAGTTTTTACCCGGGAGATTCACCCCTCCACTTT. J is TRBJ1-6 and V is TRBV28, with D hard to call. CDR1 is MDHEN and CDR2 is SYDVKM in the germline V gene. The CDR3 is 14 amino acids. Trimming removed 3 bases from V and 8 bases from J, with 11 bases in between.

V is TRBV7-6 and J is TRBJ2-1, with D unclear. V gave up 3 bases and J gave up 6 bases, with 6 bases separating them. The CDR3 is 12 amino acids. Germline lookup yields CDR1 SGHVS and CDR2 FNYEAQ. The CDR3 DNA reads as TGTGCCAGCAGCTTTGGGCTCAATGAGCAGTTCTTC. Protein sequence: CASSFGLNEQFF. Supplemented by reference TRBV7-6 and TRBJ2-1, the full variable domain reads GAGVSQSPRYKVTKRGQDVALRCDPISGHVSLYWYRQALGQGPEFLTYFNYEAQQDKSGLPNDRFSAERPEGSISTLTIQRTEQRDSAMYRCASSFGLNEQFFGPGTRLTVL.

V usage is TRBV27 and J usage is TRBJ2-7, with D possibly being TRBD1 (6 bases). V was clipped by 3 bases and J by 3 bases, with 9 bases between them. This CDR3 is built from 13 residues. Germline-derived CDR1 and CDR2 are MNHEY and SMNVEV (reference sequence). The CDR3 DNA reads as TGTGCCAGCAGTTTGGTAGGGGGCTACGAGCAGTACTTC. Its protein product is CASSLVGGYEQYF.

V is TRBV6-1 and J is TRBJ1-4; TRBD1 matches at 11 bases. The CDR3 covers 16 residues. Germline trimming cut 4 bases from V and 2 bases from J; bases unmatched to any gene: 3. CDR1 is MNHNS and CDR2 is SASEGT in the germline V gene. Written as DNA, the CDR3 is TGTGCCAGCAGTGGGGACAGGGGGTCGACTAATGAAAAACTGTTTTTT. Protein: CASSGDRGSTNEKLFF.

This rearrangement joins TRBV20-1 to TRBJ2-7, with D possibly TRBD1 on 7 matching bases. V dropped 3 bases and J dropped 4 bases, with 13 bases sitting between them. The CDR3 sequence is 13 residues long. Looked up from germline, CDR1 is DFQATT and CDR2 is SNEGSKA (reference sequence). CDR3 sequence (DNA): TGCAGTGCTAGTGGAGGGGGCCCATACGAGCAGTACTTC. It encodes CSASGGGPYEQYF.

The CDR3 DNA follows: TGTGCCAGCAGCCCCCAGGGGTGGATGGGCACAGATACGCAGTATTTT. Amino acids: CASSPQGWMGTDTQYF. V and J are TRBV3-1 (or the pseudogene TRBV3-2) and TRBJ2-3, with D maybe TRBD1 (6 bases). V was trimmed by 4 bases and J by 1 base, leaving 15 bases between them. The germline V gene has CDR1 LGHDT and CDR2 YNNKEL (reference sequence). The CDR3 covers 16 residues.

The J gene is TRBJ1-2, the V gene TRBV5-1; weak D call: TRBD1 (6 bases). Trimming removed 4 bases at V and 8 bases at J, with 15 bases between. The germline gives CDR1 SGHRS, CDR2 YFSETQ. The CDR3 contains 13 residues. The CDR3 region has the DNA TGCGCCAGCAGCATAGAGGGGGGGCAAGGCTACACCTTC. It specifies CASSIEGGQGYTF. Full variable domain (outside the CDR3, taken from reference TRBV5-1 and TRBJ1-2): KAGVTQTPRYLIKTRGQQVTLSCSPISGHRSVSWYQQTPGQGLQFLFEYFSETQRNKGNFPGRFSGRQFSNSRSEMNVSTLELGDSALYLCASSIEGGQGYTFGSGTRLTVV.

This clone appeared a single time. CDR3 bases: TGTGCCAGCAGCTGGGCCTGGGACACTGAAGCTTTCTTT. It translates to CASSWAWDTEAFF. The chain combines TRBV11-2 with TRBJ1-1, with no clear D. The germline CDR1 and CDR2 sequences are SGHAT and FQNNGV. This CDR3 comprises 13 residues. V lost 4 bases and J lost 3, with 9 bases in between.

This clone appeared once. The chain couples TRBV19 to TRBJ1-4; D is ambiguous. V dropped 4 bases and J dropped 0 bases, with 9 bases sitting between them. The CDR3 has 15 amino acids. CDR1 is LNHDA and CDR2 is SQIVND in the germline V gene (reference sequence). CDR3 nucleotide sequence: TGTGCCAGTAGTAGTTACACAGCAACTAATGAAAAACTGTTTTTT. Its protein is CASSSYTATNEKLFF.

This chain connects TRBV7-9 to TRBJ2-3, with D hard to call. V was pared by 1 base and J by 6 bases, with 8 bases between. Germline V lookup: CDR1 SEHNR, CDR2 FQNEAQ (reference sequence). This CDR3 has 13 residues. Here the CDR3 reads CASSLEMRDTQYF. DNA of the CDR3: TGTGCCAGCAGCTTAGAAATGCGGGATACGCAGTATTTT.

Of note for this clone: Other DNA sequences in this specimen translate into the identical CDR3. The chain links TRBV3-1 (or the pseudogene TRBV3-2) to TRBJ2-4, with D possibly TRBD2 on 6 matching bases. CDR1 and CDR2 (germline): LGHDT, YNNKEL (reference sequence). V dropped 1 base and J dropped 7 bases, with 8 bases sitting between them. The CDR3 runs 13 residues. This CDR3 is CASSQGLENIQYF. CDR3 in DNA: TGTGCCAGCAGCCAAGGACTAGAGAACATTCAGTACTTC.

The V call is TRBV5-1, the J call TRBJ2-7; D might be TRBD1 (6 bases). Germline V gives CDR1 SGHRS, CDR2 YFSETQ. The CDR3 contains 14 residues. With 5 bases removed from V and 4 bases from J, the gap between germline ends came to 16 bases. The CDR3, as DNA: TGCGCCAGCAGTCCTGTGACAGGCGTTTACGAGCAGTACTTC. Protein sequence: CASSPVTGVYEQYF.

The chain uses TRBV27 and TRBJ2-1; D not resolved. Trimming shortened V by 2 bases and J by 4 bases, and 6 bases separated the two germline ends. Germline CDR1 reads MNHEY; CDR2 reads SMNVEV (reference sequence). The CDR3 is made up of 13 amino acids. For the CDR3, the DNA is TGTGCCAGCAGTTTAGACACTTACAATGAGCAGTTCTTC. It translates to CASSLDTYNEQFF.

V usage is TRBV18 and J usage is TRBJ2-2; a possible D gene is TRBD2 (5 bases). Per the germline V gene, CDR1 is KGHSH and CDR2 is LQKENI. The CDR3 consists of 14 residues. V was trimmed by 0 bases and J by 8 bases, leaving 10 bases between them. This CDR3 reads CASSPPIRTGELFF. The CDR3 DNA reads as TGTGCCAGCTCACCACCGATCAGGACTGGGGAGCTGTTTTTT.

This clone was observed a single time. V usage is TRBV6-5 and J usage is TRBJ1-4, with a tentative D call TRBD1 (5 bases). The CDR3 has 15 amino acids. Trimming shortened V by 6 bases and J by 7 bases, and 18 bases separated the two germline ends. The V gene's germline CDR1 is MNHEY and CDR2 SVGAGI. DNA of the CDR3: TGTGCCAGCAGCCCCGGGGGAAGGTCTGGTGAAAAACTGTTTTTT. Translated, it gives CASSPGGRSGEKLFF.

The J gene is TRBJ2-3, the V gene TRBV13; TRBD2 might be the D (6 bases). In germline, CDR1 is PRHDT, CDR2 FYEKMQ (reference sequence). This CDR3 region has 16 residues. V lost 2 bases to trimming and J lost 2 bases, with 14 bases between them. For the CDR3, the DNA is TGTGCCAGCAGCTTACGAAGCGGGCGAACCACAGATACGCAGTATTTT. This encodes CASSLRSGRTTDTQYF.

The V call is TRBV12-3 or TRBV12-4, the J call TRBJ1-1, with D perhaps TRBD1 (5 bases). Trimming stripped 2 bases from V and 7 bases from J, with 11 bases between. CDR3 length: 13 residues. The CDR3 here is CASSLRGGDEAFF. CDR3 nucleotide sequence: TGTGCCAGCAGTTTAAGGGGAGGGGATGAAGCTTTCTTT.

The chain links TRBV6-6 to TRBJ1-6; 9 nucleotides line up with TRBD1. V shed 8 bases, J shed 11 bases, and the junction held 13 bases outside the gene matches. CDR1 and CDR2 (germline): MNHNY, SVGAGI (reference sequence). This CDR3 region has 15 residues. The CDR3 DNA reads as TGTGCCAGCTCCCTCAGCCCGACAGGGGGGACACCCCTCCACTTT. Translating it yields CASSLSPTGGTPLHF.

This clone came up once. This chain links TRBV5-1 with TRBJ2-6, with TRBD2 identical over 8 bases. V was clipped by 0 bases and J by 9 bases; unmatched bases: 8. The CDR3 covers 16 residues. Per the germline V gene, CDR1 is SGHRS and CDR2 is YFSETQ. The CDR3: CASSLEGSGTFNVLTF. CDR3 nucleotide sequence: TGCGCCAGCAGCTTGGAAGGTAGCGGGACATTCAACGTCCTGACTTTC.

The chain uses TRBV7-9 and TRBJ2-4; TRBD1 aligns across 7 bases. This CDR3 is built from 15 residues. Germline CDR1 reads SEHNR; CDR2 reads FQNEAQ (reference sequence). Trimming at V came to 4 bases and at J to 2 bases, leaving 5 bases not matched to a gene. In nucleotides, the CDR3 is TGTGCCAGCAGCTCACCACAGGGGTCCAAAAACATTCAGTACTTC. It translates to CASSSPQGSKNIQYF.

The table lists this clone with a count of one. The chain carries TRBV4-2 and TRBJ1-4; possibly TRBD1 for D (6 bases). V was pared by 2 bases and J by 7 bases, with 14 bases between. This CDR3 region has 15 residues. The germline CDR1 and CDR2 sequences are LGHNA and YNFKEQ. The CDR3 nucleotides are TGTGCCAGCAGCCAATCGGGGGGCCGGGGTGAAAAACTGTTTTTT. Translated, it gives CASSQSGGRGEKLFF.

The chain combines TRBV19 with TRBJ2-1; 7 bases line up with TRBD1. This CDR3 spans 15 amino acids. Germline assignment: CDR1 LNHDA and CDR2 SQIVND (reference sequence). V gave up 5 bases and J gave up 4 bases; unmatched junction bases: 8. The CDR3 nucleotides are TGTGCCAGTAGTCCACAGGGGACCGATTACAATGAGCAGTTCTTC. Translating it yields CASSPQGTDYNEQFF.

V gene TRBV7-2 combines with J gene TRBJ2-5; maybe TRBD2 (5 bases). CDR1 SGHTA and CDR2 FQGNSA come from the germline V gene. This CDR3 region has 14 residues. Trimming cost V 1 base and J 1 base, with 7 bases left between them. CDR3 DNA sequence: TGTGCCAGCAGCTTAGAAGGACTCCAAGAGACCCAGTACTTC. Translating it yields CASSLEGLQETQYF. The variable domain in full, completed from reference TRBV7-2 and TRBJ2-5, reads GAGVSQSPSNKVTEKGKDVELRCDPISGHTALYWYRQSLGQGLEFLIYFQGNSAPDKSGLPSDRFSAERTGGSVSTLTIQRTQQEDSAVYLCASSLEGLQETQYFGPGTRLLVL.

This CDR3 reads CASSLGYRAADTQYF. CDR3 coding DNA: TGCGCCAGCAGCTTGGGTTACAGGGCGGCGGATACGCAGTATTTT. The chain has TRBV5-1 and TRBJ2-3; TRBD1 might be the D (6 bases). Germline-derived CDR1 and CDR2 are SGHRS and YFSETQ. The CDR3 is 15 amino acids. V was cut by 0 bases and J by 6 bases, with 14 bases left in between.